This record looks at one T cell receptor beta chain sequence and its context. Its antigen remains unidentified. No qualities accompany the bases; no much larger clone lies one base away. A distance of 12 bases separates the germline ends of V and J, which lose 3 bases and 0 bases respectively. CDR1 is given as GTSNPN and CDR2 as SVGIG, both from the germline V gene (reference sequence). The CDR3, cysteine through phenylalanine, is 14 amino acids long. The CDR3 DNA has 42 bases and is translated from base 1. The CDR3 regions of human TCRbeta chains were analyzed by immunosequencing. Per the original workflow: Repertoire TCRs were checked for matches against a reference library of SARS-CoV-2-specific TCRs that had been generated using the MIRA antigen-specificity platform. Breadth was defined as the fraction of unique TCRs that were SARS-CoV-2-associated. Depth was defined as the fraction of total T cells that were SARS-CoV-2-associated. Using the MIRA data, every spike-specific TCR was mapped to the spike region that the TCR reacted to and assigned to either a CD4 or a CD8 class. Log10-transformed breadth and depth values were compared by one-way ANOVA with Sidak's multiple comparisons tests. This is the immuneACCESS table as TCRdb keeps it, with only in-frame sequences that have V and J called. A part of the clones is gone; compared with another copy, unresolved V genes explain less than half, and the rest is unexplained. V, J and clone size derive from that table, while D and trimming were established from the DNA sequence. The sample table holds 200,000 or so clones, of which more than 80% were seen once. The biggest ten clones account for about 6.1% of the sample.

Sample time point, as interpreted from the label and publication: baseline before first vaccination. Samples from vaccinated people were obtained from the UK trials COV001 and COV002, which included a single-blind randomized controlled phase 2/3 trial of AZD1222 (ChAdOx1 nCoV-19) in healthy adults. Trial participant PBMC samples were collected at day 0 and day 28 after the second dose for TCRbeta chain sequencing. The record originates from a study of T cell responses to AZD1222 COVID-19 vaccine (dated by TCRdb to the early 2020s). Regarding the study in general: AZD1222 recipients whose second dose came at about 4 weeks and those whose second dose came at about 12 weeks were combined into one group, since spike-specific TCR depth and breadth did not differ between the two schedules. TCR sequencing covered 233 trial participants: about 210 given two doses of AZD1222 and about 26 given two doses of MenACWY control vaccine. Trial participants were enrolled by age into 18-55, 56-69 and 70-plus year subgroups, with roughly 160, 29 and 62 TCR-sequenced participants respectively. The research as a whole found: The 56-69-year group was small, and its depth increase did not reach significance, likely because of low power. Participants were mostly white British, with more females than males. The authors suggested clonal diversity may have been underestimated. Nearly half of unique spike-specific TCRs reportedly recognized epitopes outside regions mutated in the B.1.351 and B.1.1.7 variants. A significant rise in spike-specific TCR breadth and depth was observed after two AZD1222 doses relative to day 0 and relative to MenACWY recipients. The whole spike protein was spanned by vaccine-associated CD4 TCRs, and dominant responses were seen in regions 160-218 and 743-854. Only six or seven AZD1222 recipients were SARS-CoV-2 seropositive at baseline, limiting conclusions about previously exposed vaccinees. No day 14 peak-response samples were available, so repertoires were characterized only after the peak T cell response.

This specimen consisted of peripheral blood, obtained on day 0 of AZD1222 vaccination. This clonotype was sampled from an adult in good health. The chain is made from TRBV30 and TRBJ2-7, with an unclear D gene assignment. The CDR3: CAWRLSALSYEQYF. In nucleotides, the sequence is TGTGCCTGGAGGTTGTCGGCCCTCTCCTACGAGCAGTACTTC.